The T cell receptor beta chain under discussion was sequenced for a study of cytomegalovirus exposure and HLA in healthy donors. Study background: Out of about 170 million T cells, an earlier analysis found more than 95 million unique TCR beta sequences in total.

Concerning this clone itself: What it binds is unknown.

The PCR contained 60 Vbeta and 13 Jbeta primers. The data were produced by immunoSEQ multiplex PCR, yet TCRdb's version contains in-frame clones alone and is incomplete. The profile shows about 190,000 clones, under 85% of them singletons. The study, taken as a whole, reports: The listing of 150 to 200 TCR beta chains classed them as cytomegalovirus-associated.

This TCR was sampled from a woman aged 45 to 65 in good health and CMV-seropositive. Sequencing used PBMCs.

CDR3 bases: TGTGCCAGCAGTTTGGACAGGAGCTCCTACAATGAGCAGTTCTTC. It translates to CASSLDRSSYNEQFF. This chain uses TRBV6-1 with TRBJ2-1; TRBD1 matches at 7 bases. The germline V gene encodes CDR1 MNHNS and CDR2 SASEGT. The V gene end was trimmed by 5 bases and the J gene end by 0 bases; junction bases not matched to a gene: 4. The CDR3 covers 15 residues.